Described below is a single T cell receptor beta chain sequence and its context. Its antigen is not known. Measured with immunoSEQ multiplex PCR; TCRdb has only the in-frame clones, and not every one. This sample yields fewer than 60,000 clones, of which around 94% are seen a single time; around 2.8% belongs to the top ten. The entry originates in a study of T cells after posttransplantation cyclophosphamide. Overall study results and limits: Later blood repertoires were often dominated by clones from the donor CD8+ memory compartment. Recipient CMV seropositivity and CMV reactivation strongly tracked TRB clonality. Blood and skin or GI T cell repertoires showed limited TRB overlap.

The specimen was PBMCs. This sequence originates from a woman aged 30 to 39 in good health and a related stem cell transplant donor.

The CDR3 spells CASSQVGLATVKNIQYF. The CDR3 DNA follows: TGCGCCAGCAGCCAAGTCGGACTAGCTACGGTCAAAAACATTCAGTACTTC. The chain is built from TRBV4-1 and TRBJ2-4; 8 nucleotides align to TRBD2. The trim removed 1 base at V and 3 bases at J, leaving 8 bases unmatched. The length of the CDR3 is 17 residues. Germline V gives CDR1 MGHRA, CDR2 YSYEKL.